What follows are 32 T cell receptor beta chains derived from one specimen sequenced in a study of tissue T cells after allogeneic stem cell transplantation. Time point of the sample: mouse harvest day 14 after allogeneic transplant. The graft held 10^6 splenic CD5+ T cells and 10^7 T-cell-depleted bone marrow cells. This table comes from immunoSEQ multiplex PCR, and its TCRdb copy is limited to in-frame clones, with some not included. The sample lists several thousand clones, approximately 50% occurring once. Sequencing used gut tissue. The receptors derive from a female BALB/c mouse given C57BL/6 T cells with graft-versus-host disease after an allogeneic hematopoietic cell transplant.

Remarks on this clone: Gene names are the mouse ones. The read ends 1 residue before the CDR3 terminus; that terminus is restored from the germline J gene. The rearrangement uses TRBV29 and TRBJ2-3; possibly TRBD1 for D (6 bases). Germline V gene data show CDR1 as MSHET and CDR2 as SYDVDS. The CDR3 contains 14 residues. The germline V and J ends were trimmed by 3 bases and 7 bases, with 14 bases remaining between them. CDR3 DNA (partial): TGTGCTAGCAGTTTCCCTCCGGGACACCAAACGCTGTAT. This codes for CASSFPPGHQTLY. The complete CDR3 sequence is CASSFPPGHQTLYF.

As regards this clone: Germline and genes here are mouse. The CDR3 end is not reached by the read, which stops 1 residue before it; the germline J gene fills it in. The chain couples TRBV3 to TRBJ2-2; D may be TRBD2 (7 bases). CDR1 SNHLY and CDR2 FYNGKV come from the germline V gene (reference sequence). The CDR3 loop spans 14 amino acids. The V and J ends lost 1 base and 4 bases respectively, with 7 bases between them. The CDR3 protein is CASSLGGATGQLYF. The DNA read from the CDR3 is TGTGCCAGCAGCTTAGGGGGGGCCACCGGGCAGCTCTAC.

About this clone: Mouse gene names apply. CDR3 region: CASSLGWISAETLYF. The sequenced CDR3 bases are TGTGCCAGCAGCTTAGGCTGGATTAGTGCAGAAACGCTGTAT. V usage is TRBV3 and J usage is TRBJ2-3; D ambiguous. The read ends 1 residue early relative to the CDR3; the germline J gene fills the gap. This CDR3 spans 15 amino acids. V dropped 1 base and J dropped 0 bases, with 8 bases sitting between them. Germline lookup yields CDR1 SNHLY and CDR2 FYNGKV (reference sequence).

Details on this clone: The listed genes are named as in mouse. The read stops 1 residue short of the end of the CDR3; the missing end is completed from the germline J gene. The J gene is TRBJ2-7, the V gene TRBV26, with D possibly TRBD1 on 5 matching bases. The V end was cut by 3 bases, the J end by 4 bases, with 10 bases between. Germline CDR1 reads KGHPV; CDR2 reads FQNQEV (reference sequence). CDR3 size: 13 residues. The part of the CDR3 DNA that was read is TGTGCCAGCAGTCTTGGACAAATATATGAACAGTAC. Its translation: CASSLGQIYEQY. The entire CDR3 protein is CASSLGQIYEQYF.

Remarks on this clone: Gene and germline names: mouse. The read gets to within 1 residue of the CDR3 end, and the germline J gene fills in the rest. This chain joins TRBV13-3 and TRBJ1-2, with D possibly TRBD1 on 6 matching bases. V lost 0 bases, J lost 0 bases, and 9 bases lay in between. CDR3 length: 15 amino acids. Per the germline V gene, CDR1 is NNHDY and CDR2 is SYVADS. CDR3 residues: CASSDAGTTNSDYTF. The DNA read from the CDR3 is TGTGCCAGCAGTGATGCTGGGACAACAAACTCCGACTACACC.

Of note for this clone: The genes are named according to mouse. Read data end 1 residue before the CDR3 end; the end is taken from the germline J gene. This rearrangement joins TRBV26 to TRBJ1-4, with TRBD1 as a possible D gene (6 bases). Looked up from germline, CDR1 is KGHPV and CDR2 is FQNQEV (reference sequence). This CDR3 spans 13 amino acids. V was shortened by 6 bases and J by 4 bases, with 9 bases between the two germline ends. The sequenced CDR3 bases are TGTGCCAGCAGCCGGGACAACAACGAAAGATTATTT. Its translation: CASSRDNNERLF. The whole CDR3 sequence is CASSRDNNERLFF.

This clone was counted a few times. Gene and germline names: mouse. The CDR3 protein is CTCSADQGQGTLYF. The sequenced part of the CDR3 DNA is TGCACCTGCAGTGCAGATCAGGGACAGGGAACGCTGTAT. This chain links TRBV1 with TRBJ2-3; TRBD1 matches 9 bases. The CDR3 extends 1 residue past the end of the read, so its final part is completed from the germline J gene. The junction had 3 bases not matched to a gene; V was cut back by 0 bases and J by 8 bases. This CDR3 region has 14 residues. CDR1 and CDR2 from the germline V gene are NSQYPW and LRSPGD (reference sequence).

About this clone: Mouse gene names and germline throughout. The sequenced fragment ends 1 residue before the CDR3 boundary, so the rest is inferred from the germline J gene. The chain is built from TRBV19 and TRBJ2-1; D perhaps matches TRBD2 (5 bases). The CDR3 is 14 amino acids. The V gene lost 4 bases and the J gene lost 1 base, with 9 bases spanning the gap. Per the germline V gene, CDR1 is FNHDT and CDR2 is SITEND (reference sequence). The CDR3 bases that were read are TGTGCCAGCAGTCCTGGGAGAAACTATGCTGAGCAGTTC. Amino acid sequence: CASSPGRNYAEQF. The complete CDR3 protein is CASSPGRNYAEQFF.

Comments on this clone: Gene names refer to mouse genes. The read stops 1 residue short of the end of the CDR3; the missing end is completed from the germline J gene. V is TRBV16 and J is TRBJ2-4; maybe TRBD2 (6 bases). The CDR3 covers 14 residues. Per germline, CDR1 SGHSA and CDR2 FRNQAP. The V end lost 1 base, the J end lost 3 bases, and 8 bases lay between the germline ends. This CDR3 is CASSLVGDQNTLYF. The covered CDR3 bases are TGTGCAAGCAGCTTAGTGGGGGACCAAAACACCTTGTAC.

Regarding this clone: Gene names are mouse gene names. The read terminates 1 residue ahead of where the CDR3 ends, so the germline J gene completes it. The chain recombines TRBV13-1 with TRBJ2-1; TRBD2 matches 7 bases. Germline V CDR1 and CDR2: NSHNY, SYGAGN. CDR3 length: 16 amino acids. J lost 1 base, V lost 0 bases, and 4 bases had no gene match. The covered CDR3 bases are TGTGCCAGCAGTGATGCAGCCTGGGGGAACTATGCTGAGCAGTTC. Amino acid sequence: CASSDAAWGNYAEQF. The entire CDR3 is CASSDAAWGNYAEQFF.

Points on this clone: The gene symbols are mouse symbols. The read terminates 1 residue before the CDR3 end, so the remaining end is supplied by the germline J gene. The chain recombines TRBV26 with TRBJ1-1; D gene ambiguous. CDR1 KGHPV and CDR2 FQNQEV come from the germline V gene (reference sequence). CDR3 size: 12 residues. Trimming removed 0 bases at V and 1 base at J, with 0 bases between. The chain's CDR3 is CASSLSNTEVFF. The sequenced CDR3 bases are TGTGCCAGCAGTCTGTCGAACACAGAAGTCTTC.

A note on this clone: Any gene name here is a mouse gene name. The read ends 1 residue before the CDR3 terminus; that terminus is restored from the germline J gene. This chain joins TRBV26 and TRBJ2-4; 9 bases fit TRBD2. V dropped 4 bases and J dropped 0; count of bases not matched to a gene: 2. CDR3 length: 15 amino acids. Germline V lookup: CDR1 KGHPV, CDR2 FQNQEV (reference sequence). The CDR3 loop is CASSRDWASQNTLYF. The sequenced part of the CDR3 DNA is TGTGCCAGCAGTCGGGACTGGGCTAGTCAAAACACCTTGTAC.

This clone was picked up a small number of times. Gene names refer to mouse genes. The CDR3 end falls 1 residue outside the read, so it is completed with the germline J gene. The chain carries TRBV26 and TRBJ2-7; 7 bases align to TRBD2. Unmatched junction bases numbered 4, after V lost 1 base and J lost 4 bases. This CDR3 is built from 14 residues. The germline V gene has CDR1 KGHPV and CDR2 FQNQEV (reference sequence). The CDR3 is CASSLYWGPYEQYF. The CDR3 bases that were read are TGTGCCAGCAGTCTGTACTGGGGACCGTATGAACAGTAC. The full variable domain, with the rest looked up from reference TRBV26 and TRBJ2-7, is NSKVIQTPRYLVKGQGQKAKMRCIPEKGHPVVFWYQQNKNNEFKFLINFQNQEVLQQIDMTEKRFSAECPSNSPCSLEIQSSEAGDSALYLCASSLYWGPYEQYFGPGTRLTVL.

In the case of this clone: Gene names and germline match the mouse. The CDR3 is cut off 1 residue early in the read; its end comes from the germline J gene. The chain links TRBV3 to TRBJ1-3; TRBD1 matches at 7 bases. V was pared by 1 base and J by 3 bases, with 3 bases of the junction left unmatched. Germline V CDR1 and CDR2: SNHLY, FYNGKV (reference sequence). The CDR3 runs 15 residues. CDR3 bases read: TGTGCCAGCAGCTTAGGGCAGGGGGATGGAAATACGCTCTAT. It encodes CASSLGQGDGNTLY. The complete CDR3 reads CASSLGQGDGNTLYF.

This clone showed up just a few times. Mouse gene names apply. The read comes to an end 1 residue before the CDR3 does, leaving the germline J gene to fill in the end. The chain is built from TRBV19 and TRBJ2-4; the D is unclear. There are 12 residues in the CDR3. V was trimmed by 8 bases and J by 0 bases, leaving 7 bases between them. Germline assignment: CDR1 FNHDT and CDR2 SITEND (reference sequence). The DNA read from the CDR3 is TGTGCCAGAGACAATAGTCAAAACACCTTGTAC. Translated, it gives CARDNSQNTLY. The full CDR3 reads CARDNSQNTLYF.

Comment on this clone: These gene names are mouse names. Read data end 1 residue before the CDR3 end; the end is taken from the germline J gene. V gene TRBV1 combines with J gene TRBJ2-7; no definite D call. CDR3 length equals 13 residues. Deletions cut 0 bases from V and 3 bases from J, with 6 bases between. CDR1 and CDR2 from the germline V gene are NSQYPW and LRSPGD (reference sequence). The chain's CDR3 is CTCSADLDYEQYF. The part of the CDR3 DNA that was read is TGCACCTGCAGTGCAGATCTGGACTATGAACAGTAC.

With respect to this clone: The genes and germline here are from mouse. The read halts 1 residue ahead of the CDR3 end, with the missing end drawn from the germline J gene. This rearrangement joins TRBV26 to TRBJ1-1; D possibly corresponds to TRBD1 (6 bases). The ends were cut back, 4 bases at V and 4 bases at J, with 16 bases in the middle. The germline gives CDR1 KGHPV, CDR2 FQNQEV (reference sequence). This CDR3 is built from 15 residues. CDR3 sequence: CASSPWGGAGTEVFF. CDR3 DNA (partial): TGTGCCAGCAGTCCCTGGGGGGGCGCCGGCACAGAAGTCTTC.

This clone was observed a handful of times. Gene names are mouse gene names. Read sequence stops 1 residue before the CDR3 end, and the germline J gene provides the missing end. The gene calls are TRBV26 and TRBJ1-6; 7 nucleotides agree with TRBD1. TRBJ1-6 is noted as an ORF with a role that remains uncertain. The CDR3 is 15 residues long. Germline V gives CDR1 KGHPV, CDR2 FQNQEV (reference sequence). V dropped 2 bases and J dropped 3; count of bases not matched to a gene: 1. This CDR3 is CASSLTGDYNSPLYF. The DNA read from the CDR3 is TGTGCCAGCAGTCTGACAGGGGACTATAATTCGCCCCTCTAC.

Of note for this clone: Genes here carry mouse names. The read terminates 1 residue before the CDR3 end, so the remaining end is supplied by the germline J gene. The V gene is TRBV12-2, the J gene TRBJ2-5; 9 bases line up with TRBD2. Germline V gene sequence: CDR1 SGHLS, CDR2 HYDKME. Trimming at V came to 0 bases and at J to 2 bases, leaving 5 bases not matched to a gene. This CDR3 is 16 amino acids long. The CDR3 bases that were read are TGTGCCAGCTCTCTCGTACTGGGGGGTCCCCAAGACACCCAGTAC. It translates to CASSLVLGGPQDTQY. The whole CDR3 is CASSLVLGGPQDTQYF.

As concerns this clone: Genes here carry mouse names. The sequenced fragment ends 1 residue before the CDR3 boundary, so the rest is inferred from the germline J gene. The chain uses TRBV26 and TRBJ1-1; possibly TRBD1 for D (6 bases). The CDR3 runs 13 residues. V lost 2 bases, J lost 5 bases, and 9 bases lay in between. The germline CDR1 and CDR2 sequences are KGHPV and FQNQEV (reference sequence). CDR3 DNA (partial): TGTGCCAGCAGTCTGGGGGGGCGGACAGAAGTCTTC. Amino acid sequence: CASSLGGRTEVF. The entire CDR3 sequence reads CASSLGGRTEVFF.

Regarding this clone: Gene labels here are mouse ones. The read terminates 1 residue before the CDR3 end, so the remaining end is supplied by the germline J gene. The chain links TRBV24 to TRBJ1-6, with no clear D. TRBJ1-6 qualifies as an ORF whose function is uncertain. The V end was cut by 2 bases, the J end by 2 bases, with 4 bases between. Germline CDR1 reads KGHTA; CDR2 reads FRNEEI. This CDR3 region has 14 residues. CDR3 region: CASSLTAYNSPLYF. The CDR3 bases that were read are TGTGCCAGCAGTCTGACTGCCTATAATTCGCCCCTCTAC.

To note about this clone: All gene names here are mouse names. The CDR3 end is not reached by the read, which stops 1 residue before it; the germline J gene fills it in. The rearrangement joins TRBV3 to TRBJ2-5; 11 nucleotides line up with TRBD2. CDR3 length equals 15 residues. Losses at the gene ends were 4 bases for V and 5 bases for J; bases not matched to a gene: 5. Per the germline V gene, CDR1 is SNHLY and CDR2 is FYNGKV (reference sequence). The part of the CDR3 DNA that was read is TGTGCCAGCAGCTCCGACTGGGGGGGTAGAGACACCCAGTAC. Its protein is CASSSDWGGRDTQY. The whole CDR3 sequence is CASSSDWGGRDTQYF.

To note about this clone: All gene names here are mouse names. The sequenced fragment ends 1 residue before the CDR3 boundary, so the rest is inferred from the germline J gene. This chain connects TRBV1 to TRBJ1-1; 9 bases map to TRBD1. The germline V gene has CDR1 NSQYPW and CDR2 LRSPGD (reference sequence). V lost 3 bases and J lost 2; bases outside the gene matches: 4. CDR3 length: 15 amino acids. The CDR3 region is CTCSARDRVNTEVFF. The CDR3 DNA, read in part, is TGCACCTGCAGTGCCCGGGACAGGGTTAACACAGAAGTCTTC.

Concerning this clone itself: Any gene name here is a mouse gene name. The DNA ends 1 residue before the CDR3 does, and the rest of the CDR3 is filled in from the germline J gene. This chain joins TRBV24 and TRBJ2-5; D is possibly TRBD1 or TRBD2 (5 bases each). There are 14 residues in the CDR3. V was clipped by 3 bases and J by 0 bases, with 7 bases between them. Germline loops: CDR1 KGHTA, CDR2 FRNEEI. The sequenced CDR3 bases are TGTGCCAGCAGTCTCCGGGACAACCAAGACACCCAGTAC. Translation: CASSLRDNQDTQY. The whole CDR3 reads CASSLRDNQDTQYF.

This clone was seen more than once but under ten times. The listed genes are named as in mouse. The DNA read from the CDR3 is TGTGCCAGCTCTCGAGGGAGGTCCTATAATTCGCCCCTCTAC. Its protein product is CASSRGRSYNSPLY. The entire CDR3 protein reads CASSRGRSYNSPLYF. V and J are TRBV12-1 and TRBJ1-6; D remains ambiguous. The sequenced fragment ends 1 residue before the CDR3 boundary, so the rest is inferred from the germline J gene. TRBJ1-6 qualifies as an ORF whose function is uncertain. V was clipped by 2 bases and J by 1 base, with 8 bases between them. The V gene's germline CDR1 is SGHSN and CDR2 HYEKVE. The CDR3 has 15 residues.

Only a few counts were recorded for this clone. Mouse names are used for the genes. From the germline J gene comes the end of the CDR3, since the read stops 1 residue before it. The chain couples TRBV16 to TRBJ1-3; a weak D match, TRBD1 (5 bases). The CDR3 is 15 residues long. CDR1 and CDR2 (germline): SGHSA, FRNQAP. Trimming took 3 bases from V and 0 from J, leaving 9 bases between them. The CDR3 DNA, read in part, is TGTGCAAGCAGCTTCCAGGGCCTTTCTGGAAATACGCTCTAT. It translates to CASSFQGLSGNTLY. The complete CDR3 protein is CASSFQGLSGNTLYF.

About this clone: Gene names and germline match the mouse. The read ends 1 residue before the CDR3 terminus; that terminus is restored from the germline J gene. Within the sample, other DNA sequences also encode this same CDR3. This chain connects TRBV26 to TRBJ1-4; D is undetermined. Germline loops: CDR1 KGHPV, CDR2 FQNQEV (reference sequence). This CDR3 is built from 14 residues. Deletions cut 2 bases from V and 0 bases from J, with 4 bases between. This CDR3 reads CASSLGISNERLFF. Incomplete CDR3 DNA: TGTGCCAGCAGTCTGGGCATTTCCAACGAAAGATTATTT.

By share of the sample, this clone is medium-sized. Mouse gene names apply. With the read ending 1 residue before the CDR3 end, the germline J gene is used to fill in that end. The chain joins TRBV2 to TRBJ2-7, with D possibly matching TRBD1 (6 bases). V was shortened by 0 bases and J by 4 bases, with 7 bases between the two germline ends. This CDR3 has 13 amino acids. Germline-derived CDR1 and CDR2 are LGHNA and YSYQKL. CDR3 loop: CASSQEGGYEQYF. The CDR3 bases that were read are TGTGCCAGCAGCCAAGAAGGGGGATATGAACAGTAC.

Notes on this clone: Any gene name here is a mouse gene name. The missing CDR3 end, 1 residue past where the read stops, is filled in from the germline J gene. This chain links TRBV12-2 with TRBJ2-4; D is possibly TRBD1 (6 bases). CDR1 and CDR2 (germline): SGHLS, HYDKME. The CDR3 is made up of 13 amino acids. V was cut by 0 bases and J by 7 bases, with 10 bases left in between. The CDR3 sequence: CASSLQGRDTLYF. The sequenced CDR3 bases are TGTGCCAGCTCTCTCCAGGGGAGGGACACCTTGTAC.

Details on this clone: All gene names here are mouse names. The sequence runs out 1 residue before the end of the CDR3; the remainder is reconstructed from the germline J gene. The V gene is TRBV13-3, the J gene TRBJ1-1; 7 nucleotides match TRBD1. Looked up from germline, CDR1 is NNHDY and CDR2 is SYVADS. Trimming removed 2 bases from V and 0 bases from J; junction bases left unmatched: 1. The CDR3 covers 14 residues. The sequenced part of the CDR3 DNA is TGTGCCAGCAGTGAGGACAGGCCAAACACAGAAGTCTTC. Amino acid sequence: CASSEDRPNTEVF. The entire CDR3 reads CASSEDRPNTEVFF.

About this clone itself: Gene names refer to mouse genes. The DNA read from the CDR3 is TGTGCCAGCTCTCTAGACTGGGGCTATGAACAGTAC. The encoded protein is CASSLDWGYEQY. In full, the CDR3 reads CASSLDWGYEQYF. The chain recombines TRBV13-3 with TRBJ2-7; TRBD2 matches at 8 bases. The read ends 1 residue before the CDR3 terminus; that terminus is restored from the germline J gene. This CDR3 is 13 amino acids long. The trim removed 7 bases at V and 3 bases at J, leaving 6 bases unmatched. Looked up from germline, CDR1 is NNHDY and CDR2 is SYVADS.

Points on this clone: Gene names follow the mouse nomenclature. The read is 1 residue too short to cover the CDR3 end, so that end is filled in from the germline J gene. The rearrangement joins TRBV2 to TRBJ1-2, with 7 bases identical to TRBD1. The CDR3 extends over 15 amino acids. V shed 1 base and J 0 bases; nucleotides not matched to a gene: 2. CDR1 is LGHNA, CDR2 YSYQKL, per germline. CDR3: CASSQGRGPNSDYTF. CDR3 DNA, as far as it was read: TGTGCCAGCAGCCAAGGAAGGGGGCCAAACTCCGACTACACC.